The clone carrying this TCR beta chain was seen ten or more times. What it binds is not known. Germline values: CDR1 SGHKS, CDR2 YYEKEE (reference sequence). This CDR3 has 15 residues. Trimming pared 0 bases from V and 10 bases from J, leaving 19 bases between. The time point was: sample taken at primary tumor resection. Samples were obtained from more than 70 donors, all untreated early-stage non-small cell lung cancer patients. Whole RNA was taken from tumor, nontumor lung or frozen PBMC; it was then sequenced unsorted. The data belong to a study of spatial heterogeneity in lung cancer. Individual TCR cDNA molecules each bore their own unique molecular identifier. Each CDR3 protein gets one entry after TCRdb re-called the 5' RACE reads with MiXCR. The sample has about 23,000 distinct CDR3 sequences, roughly 6.5% seen once. Overall study findings and caveats: Around 7.3% of tumor T cells for alpha chains and roughly 12% for beta chains were estimated to be covered. Tracking of tumor mutation counts was seen in expanded intratumoral alpha and beta TCR counts.

The material sequenced was lung tumor tissue, taken at surgery. This sequence was found in a male donor with early-stage non-small cell lung cancer. This chain links TRBV5-5 with TRBJ1-1, with unresolved D. CDR3 region: CASSLVEAGASPAFF. The CDR3 coding sequence is TGTGCCAGCAGCTTGGTTGAGGCGGGAGCATCACCAGCTTTCTTT.